The entry below describes one TCR beta chain. Its antigen is unidentified. Preparation of the bulk TCR libraries relied on previously described methods and listed TCR primers. In TCRdb, the PCR reads were re-called with MiXCR into one record per CDR3 protein. Here the sample spans about half a million distinct CDR3 sequences, about a fifth being singletons. These data come from a study of molecular identifiers for immune sequencing clone quantification. Study results and caveats: For highly expanded clones, sizes could be underestimated when identical TCR molecules share a barcode. Single-cell amounts of spiked Jurkat TCR RNA were reportedly detectable among about a million naive cells.

Sorted naive CD8 T cells, 20,000 to 1,000,000, were sequenced from 10%, 30% or 50% RNA. CDR3 length: 19 amino acids. CDR1 and CDR2 from the germline V gene are SGHNT and YYREEE (reference sequence). V shed 1 base and J shed 7 bases, with 29 bases lying between them. The gene calls are TRBV5-4 and TRBJ1-2, with D perhaps TRBD1 (5 bases). Sequencing was carried out using naive CD8+ T cells from blood, with Jurkat cell RNA spiked in. The subset denotes: FACS-sorted CD8+CD4-CCR7+CD45RA+ naive T cells. This TCR came from a human donor in good health. Some libraries in this study had Jurkat cell RNA spiked in. CDR3 sequence: CASSLPLAAGTIGIPGYTF. CDR3 nucleotides: TGTGCCAGCAGCTTGCCTCTCGCCGCAGGGACGATCGGAATTCCTGGCTACACCTTC.